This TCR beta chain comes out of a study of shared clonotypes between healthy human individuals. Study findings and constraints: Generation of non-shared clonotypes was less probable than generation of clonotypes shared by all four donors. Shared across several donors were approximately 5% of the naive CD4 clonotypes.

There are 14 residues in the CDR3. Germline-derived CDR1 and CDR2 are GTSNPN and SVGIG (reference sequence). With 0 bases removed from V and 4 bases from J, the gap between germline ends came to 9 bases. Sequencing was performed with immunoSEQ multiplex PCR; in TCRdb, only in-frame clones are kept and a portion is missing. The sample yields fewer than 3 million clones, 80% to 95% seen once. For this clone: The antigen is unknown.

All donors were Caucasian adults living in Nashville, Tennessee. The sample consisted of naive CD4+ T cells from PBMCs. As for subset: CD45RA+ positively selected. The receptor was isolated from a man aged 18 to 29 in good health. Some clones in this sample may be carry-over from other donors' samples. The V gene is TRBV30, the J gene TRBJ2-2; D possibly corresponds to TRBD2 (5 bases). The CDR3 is CAWSVLVATGELFF. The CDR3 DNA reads TGTGCCTGGAGTGTACTAGTAGCCACCGGGGAGCTGTTTTTT.